This TCR beta chain was sequenced during a study of molecular identifiers for immune sequencing clone quantification. CDR1 is DFQATT and CDR2 is SNEGSKA in the germline V gene (reference sequence). The CDR3 sequence is 14 residues long. V dropped 5 bases and J dropped 1; count of bases not matched to a gene: 8. From the PCR reads, TCRdb called clonotypes with MiXCR, one entry per CDR3 protein. The sample lists about 100,000 distinct CDR3 sequences, roughly a third occurring once. This clonotype has only a few counts. The chain links TRBV20-1 to TRBJ2-7; 7 bases fit TRBD2. The clonotype was recovered from a human donor in good health. Some libraries in this study had Jurkat cell RNA spiked in. Input material: naive CD8+ T cells from blood, with Jurkat cell RNA spiked in. The sample's subset: FACS-sorted CD8+CD4-CCR7+CD45RA+ naive T cells. The CDR3 loop is CSAGGEGSSYEQYF. The CDR3, as DNA: TGCAGTGCTGGCGGGGAGGGGTCTTCCTACGAGCAGTACTTC.